These 3 T cell receptor beta chains came from one sample sequenced in a study of blood T cell repertoires in COVID-19. Generated by immunoSEQ multiplex PCR, the TCRdb table keeps only in-frame clones and is missing some. Of 150,000 to 200,000 clones detected, approximately 89% appear once; the ten largest clones hold roughly 3.5%. The sequencing input was peripheral blood. All receptors come from a man between 65 and 80 years old with acute or convalescent COVID-19.

This rearrangement joins TRBV5-1 to TRBJ2-7; D remains unclear. Germline CDR1 and CDR2: SGHRS and YFSETQ. The V and J ends lost 4 bases and 4 bases respectively, with 12 bases between them. The CDR3 runs 13 residues. CDR3 nucleotide sequence: TGCGCCAGCAGCGAATACCTGAGTTACGAGCAGTACTTC. Its translation: CASSEYLSYEQYF.

The V call is TRBV12-3 or TRBV12-4, the J call TRBJ2-2, with 7 bases matching TRBD1. V was pared by 5 bases and J by 4 bases, with 1 base of the junction left unmatched. CDR3 length equals 13 residues. For the CDR3, the DNA is TGTGCCAGCAGTGGGGACAGCACCGGGGAGCTGTTTTTT. It encodes CASSGDSTGELFF.

The CDR3 nucleotides are TGCGCCAGCAGCCAAGAGGCGGTAATCGGCCCATACAATGAGCAGTTCTTC. Translated: CASSQEAVIGPYNEQFF. The gene calls are TRBV4-3 and TRBJ2-1; no reliable D call. The V and J ends lost 0 bases and 4 bases respectively, with 16 bases between them. CDR1 is LGHNA and CDR2 is YSLEER in the germline V gene. There are 17 residues in the CDR3.